The next 24 T cell receptor beta chains were all read from a single sample in a study of shared clonotypes between healthy human individuals. The assay was immunoSEQ multiplex PCR, and TCRdb's table has in-frame clones only and misses some. The repertoire has over a million clones, approximately 98% of them found once; the top ten carry approximately 0.44%. Sequenced input: naive CD4+ T cells sorted from blood. Subset indicated: CD45RA+ positively selected. Receptors originate from a man aged 25-45 years in good health.

The chain has TRBV9 and TRBJ2-7, with TRBD1 matching over 8 bases. Germline V gene sequence: CDR1 SGDLS, CDR2 YYNGEE. V lost 2 bases, J lost 2 bases, and 3 bases stayed unmatched. This CDR3 has 14 residues. CDR3 in DNA: TGTGCCAGCAGCGTTTCAGGGGGCCCCTACGAGCAGTACTTC. Amino acids: CASSVSGGPYEQYF. The full variable domain, its missing parts supplied by reference TRBV9 and TRBJ2-7, is DSGVTQTPKHLITATGQRVTLRCSPRSGDLSVYWYQQSLDQGLQFLIQYYNGEERAKGNILERFSAQQFPDLHSELNLSSLELGDSALYFCASSVSGGPYEQYFGPGTRLTVT.

The J gene is TRBJ1-5, the V gene TRBV29-1; D unclear. V was shortened by 6 bases and J by 0 bases, with 9 bases between the two germline ends. The germline CDR1 and CDR2 sequences are SQVTM and ANQGSEA. CDR3 size: 13 residues. The CDR3 reads CSVGEYSNQPQHF. CDR3 nucleotide sequence: TGCAGCGTAGGAGAATATAGCAATCAGCCCCAGCATTTT. Full variable domain (outside the CDR3, taken from reference TRBV29-1 and TRBJ1-5): SAVISQKPSRDICQRGTSLTIQCQVDSQVTMMFWYRQQPGQSLTLIATANQGSEATYESGFVIDKFPISRPNLTFSTLTVSNMSPEDSSIYLCSVGEYSNQPQHFGDGTRLSIL.

The rearrangement joins TRBV19 to TRBJ2-7; 10 bases align to TRBD2. CDR3 size: 14 residues. Germline trimming cut 6 bases from V and 4 bases from J; bases unmatched to any gene: 6. CDR1 LNHDA and CDR2 SQIVND come from the germline V gene (reference sequence). The CDR3 sequence: CASSWTSGGYEQYF. For the CDR3, the DNA is TGTGCCAGTAGCTGGACTAGCGGAGGGTACGAGCAGTACTTC.

The chain recombines TRBV5-1 with TRBJ2-7, with 9 nucleotides matching TRBD1. Germline V lookup: CDR1 SGHRS, CDR2 YFSETQ. CDR3 length equals 14 residues. Unmatched junction bases numbered 6, after V lost 4 bases and J lost 4 bases. The CDR3 DNA reads as TGCGCCAGCAGCGCGGCGACAGGGGGATACGAGCAGTACTTC. Translated, it gives CASSAATGGYEQYF.

The chain carries TRBV5-1 and TRBJ2-5; D unclear. This CDR3 has 11 residues. The ends were cut back, 6 bases at V and 4 bases at J, with 7 bases in the middle. From germline, CDR1 is SGHRS and CDR2 YFSETQ. CDR3 bases: TGCGCCAGCACCCGCCCAGAGACCCAGTACTTC. Its protein product is CASTRPETQYF.

CDR3 residues: CASSEAGQYNEQFF. As DNA, the CDR3 is TGTGCCAGCAGTGAAGCGGGCCAATACAATGAGCAGTTCTTC. The chain combines TRBV2 with TRBJ2-1, with D unresolved. Germline CDR1 reads SNHLY; CDR2 reads FYNNEI. The germline V and J ends were trimmed by 0 bases and 4 bases, with 7 bases remaining between them. There are 14 residues in the CDR3.

This rearrangement joins TRBV2 to TRBJ1-1; 7 bases agree with TRBD1. The trim removed 4 bases at V and 5 bases at J, leaving 1 base unmatched. The germline V gene encodes CDR1 SNHLY and CDR2 FYNNEI. There are 12 residues in the CDR3. The CDR3 bases are TGTGCCAGCAGTGTCAGGGGGACTGAAGCTTTCTTT. Its translation: CASSVRGTEAFF.

The rearrangement joins TRBV5-1 to TRBJ2-6; 10 nucleotides agree with TRBD2. V lost 7 bases and J lost 0; bases outside the gene matches: 13. This CDR3 contains 19 residues. Germline V CDR1 and CDR2: SGHRS, YFSETQ. The CDR3 DNA reads as TGCGCCAGCGCCTATTGGAAGGCTAGCGGGAGCTCTGGGGCCAACGTCCTGACTTTC. The encoded protein is CASAYWKASGSSGANVLTF.

As for this clone: Other nucleotide sequences from this sample produce the same CDR3. V is TRBV11-2 and J is TRBJ1-2; D unclear. Per the germline V gene, CDR1 is SGHAT and CDR2 is FQNNGV. The CDR3 covers 12 residues. V was shortened by 1 base and J by 7 bases, with 7 bases between the two germline ends. The CDR3 is CASSLGGSGYTF. DNA for the CDR3: TGTGCCAGCAGCTTAGGCGGGAGTGGCTACACCTTC.

The chain links TRBV30 to TRBJ2-7; 7 nucleotides agree with TRBD2. Trimming removed 4 bases from V and 5 bases from J; junction bases left unmatched: 5. Germline V lookup: CDR1 GTSNPN, CDR2 SVGIG (reference sequence). The CDR3 consists of 12 residues. CDR3 sequence: CAWKRGLHEQYF. The CDR3 region has the DNA TGTGCCTGGAAGCGGGGCCTCCACGAGCAGTACTTC.

CDR3 coding DNA: TGTGCCAGCAGCCCCGCTCTAGGAGGGACCTACAATGAGCAGTTCTTC. This translates into CASSPALGGTYNEQFF. V is TRBV11-3 and J is TRBJ2-1, with a weak D call TRBD2 (6 bases). V lost 5 bases, J lost 2 bases, and 16 bases lay in between. This CDR3 contains 16 residues. The germline CDR1 and CDR2 sequences are SGHNT and YENEEA.

This rearrangement joins TRBV5-4 to TRBJ2-5; D possibly uses TRBD1 or TRBD2 (6 bases each). The CDR3 runs 16 residues. Germline-derived CDR1 and CDR2 are SGHNT and YYREEE (reference sequence). The ends were cut back, 0 bases at V and 2 bases at J, with 14 bases in the middle. The CDR3 nucleotides read TGTGCCAGCAGCTTGGGCGGGACACCGCTACAAGAGACCCAGTACTTC. It specifies CASSLGGTPLQETQYF.

To note about this clone: Other DNA sequences in this sample translate to the same CDR3. V and J are TRBV6-5 and TRBJ1-1, with D maybe TRBD1 (6 bases). There are 13 residues in the CDR3. The germline V gene encodes CDR1 MNHEY and CDR2 SVGAGI. V lost 3 bases and J lost 4, with 9 bases in between. CDR3 in amino acids: CASSYGRGTEAFF. Here the CDR3 DNA reads TGTGCCAGCAGTTATGGCAGGGGCACTGAAGCTTTCTTT.

The V and J genes are TRBV15 and TRBJ1-1, with TRBD1 matching over 7 bases. Unmatched junction bases numbered 2, after V lost 3 bases and J lost 1 base. Germline CDR1 is LNHNV and CDR2 is YYDKDF (reference sequence). The CDR3 has 14 residues. CDR3 sequence (DNA): TGTGCCACCAGCAGGACAGGGTCGAACACTGAAGCTTTCTTT. Its protein product is CATSRTGSNTEAFF. Based on the CDR3 plus reference TRBV15 and TRBJ1-1, the full variable domain is DAMVIQNPRYQVTQFGKPVTLSCSQTLNHNVMYWYQQKSSQAPKLLFHYYDKDFNNEADTPDNFQSRRPNTSFCFLDIRSPGLGDTAMYLCATSRTGSNTEAFFGQGTRLTVV.

About this clone itself: Other DNA sequences within the sample encode an identical CDR3. The gene calls are TRBV29-1 and TRBJ2-7, with D possibly being TRBD1 (6 bases). CDR3 size: 13 residues. V shed 4 bases and J shed 0 bases, with 10 bases lying between them. Germline values: CDR1 SQVTM, CDR2 ANQGSEA. The CDR3 DNA reads TGCAGCGTTGGAAGGGACAACTCCTACGAGCAGTACTTC. The encoded protein is CSVGRDNSYEQYF.

The chain has TRBV2 and TRBJ1-2; TRBD1 might be the D (5 bases). This CDR3 contains 14 residues. The germline V gene has CDR1 SNHLY and CDR2 FYNNEI. V shed 6 bases and J shed 0 bases, with 11 bases lying between them. The CDR3 loop is CASRRRGTNYGYTF. As DNA, the CDR3 is TGTGCCAGCAGGCGGAGGGGAACTAACTATGGCTACACCTTC.

The chain joins TRBV28 to TRBJ2-7, with 7 bases aligning to TRBD1. The CDR3 has 15 amino acids. The J segment lost 1 base and the V segment lost 3 bases, leaving 6 bases of the junction unmatched. Germline V gene sequence: CDR1 MDHEN, CDR2 SYDVKM. CDR3 in amino acids: CASSLNRDRSYEQYF. Written as DNA, the CDR3 is TGTGCCAGCAGTTTGAACCGGGACAGATCCTACGAGCAGTACTTC. The whole variable domain, remainder taken from reference TRBV28 and TRBJ2-7, is DVKVTQSSRYLVKRTGEKVFLECVQDMDHENMFWYRQDPGLGLRLIYFSYDVKMKEKGDIPEGYSVSREKKERFSLILESASTNQTSMYLCASSLNRDRSYEQYFGPGTRLTVT.

V is TRBV28 and J is TRBJ2-7; possibly TRBD1 for D (5 bases). Germline CDR1 MDHEN, CDR2 SYDVKM. V lost 6 bases, J lost 1 base, and 13 bases lay in between. The CDR3 covers 14 residues. DNA of the CDR3: TGTGCCAGCAGCAGGGAAGACCAGTCCTACGAGCAGTACTTC. Amino acids: CASSREDQSYEQYF.

The chain has TRBV4-1 and TRBJ2-1; the match to TRBD2 covers 11 bases. J lost 0 bases, V lost 1 base, and 17 bases had no gene match. Germline assignment: CDR1 MGHRA and CDR2 YSYEKL. The CDR3 extends over 22 amino acids. The CDR3 DNA is TGCGCCAGCAGCCAAGTTATAGCGGGAGGGCCAGTCTTTACTAGCTCCTACAATGAGCAGTTCTTC. This sequence encodes CASSQVIAGGPVFTSSYNEQFF.

The J gene is TRBJ2-7, the V gene TRBV15; TRBD2 is a possible D gene (5 bases). Germline CDR1 reads LNHNV; CDR2 reads YYDKDF (reference sequence). Trimming removed 1 base from V and 7 bases from J, with 14 bases in between. CDR3 length: 14 residues. This chain's CDR3 is CATSRGLNTREQYF. In nucleotides, the CDR3 is TGTGCCACCAGCAGAGGCCTGAATACTAGGGAGCAGTACTTC.

V and J are TRBV5-1 and TRBJ2-7; D is ambiguous. The CDR3 has 15 residues. The V end lost 0 bases, the J end lost 3 bases, and 13 bases lay between the germline ends. Per the germline V gene, CDR1 is SGHRS and CDR2 is YFSETQ. CDR3 bases: TGCGCCAGCAGCTTGGACTACAGTAGTTACTACGAGCAGTACTTC. Protein product: CASSLDYSSYYEQYF.

The V and J genes are TRBV30 and TRBJ1-1; no firm D call. This CDR3 is 10 amino acids long. Germline V gene sequence: CDR1 GTSNPN, CDR2 SVGIG (reference sequence). The germline V and J ends were trimmed by 4 bases and 5 bases, with 5 bases remaining between them. CDR3 sequence reads: CAWKITEAFF. The CDR3 DNA reads TGTGCCTGGAAGATTACTGAAGCTTTCTTT.

This sequence joins TRBV4-3 and TRBJ2-3, with TRBD2 matching over 8 bases. Trimming at V came to 3 bases and at J to 4 bases, leaving 12 bases not matched to a gene. CDR1 is LGHNA, CDR2 YSLEER, per germline. The CDR3 sequence is 17 residues long. CDR3 in DNA: TGCGCCAGCAGCCAGCAACCCCCTCAAGCGGGGGCAGATACGCAGTATTTT. The encoded protein is CASSQQPPQAGADTQYF.

The chain couples TRBV4-3 to TRBJ2-7; D is ambiguous. This CDR3 region has 15 residues. The germline V and J ends were trimmed by 0 bases and 6 bases, with 15 bases remaining between them. Germline-derived CDR1 and CDR2 are LGHNA and YSLEER. CDR3 protein: CASSQEVASPSEQYF. In nucleotides, the CDR3 is TGCGCCAGCAGCCAAGAGGTTGCATCCCCGAGCGAGCAGTACTTC.